This is a list of T cell receptor beta chains from one sample in a study of blood T cell repertoires in COVID-19. Clones were sequenced by immunoSEQ multiplex PCR, and TCRdb holds only the in-frame ones, with some missing. Of 60,000 to 65,000 clones in the sample, 75% to 80% were seen once. Specimen: peripheral blood. The receptor set was obtained from a woman aged 80 or older with acute or convalescent COVID-19. CDR3s include the opening cysteine and the closing phenylalanine or tryptophan. D genes are given only for firm matches. Clone size, where shown, is once, few, many, or a class for clones that have expanded.

>TRBV11-2|TRBJ2-1|.|.
TGTGCCAGCAGCTTAGCCCAGAGGGCATCCTACAATGAGCAGTTCTTC
CASSLAQRASYNEQFF
>TRBV6-5|TRBJ2-7|TRBD2|.
TGTGCCAGCAGTTACTCGGGGCTAGCGGGAGCTGGCGAGCAGTACTTC
CASSYSGLAGAGEQYF
>TRBV2|TRBJ2-3|TRBD2|.
TGTGCCAGCAGTTGGACTAGCGGAAGCACAGATACGCAGTATTTT
CASSWTSGSTDTQYF
>TRBV19|TRBJ1-5|TRBD1|.
TGTGCCAGACACAGGGGAGGCCAGCCCCAGCATTTT
CARHRGGQPQHF
>TRBV27|TRBJ1-6|TRBD1|.
TGTGCCAGCAGGGAACGACAGGGGAGGAATTCACCCCTCCACTTT
CASRERQGRNSPLHF
>TRBV6-1|TRBJ2-1|.|.
TGTGCCAGCAGTGAAATGGGGAGCTCCTACAATGAGCAGTTCTTC
CASSEMGSSYNEQFF
>TRBV19|TRBJ2-5|.|.
TGTGCCAGTAGACGGACGGGAAACCAAGAGACCCAGTACTTC
CASRRTGNQETQYF
>TRBV12-3/TRBV12-4|TRBJ1-5|.|once
TGTGCCAGCACCAACCGGTTCGAGCCCCAGCATTTT
CASTNRFEPQHF
>TRBV2|TRBJ2-3|.|.
TGTGCCAGCAGGAGGACACTGCTAGCGAGGGGGGGGGATACGCAGTATTTT
CASRRTLLARGGDTQYF
>TRBV5-1|TRBJ2-3|TRBD2|.
TGCGCCAGCAGCTTGGGGGCGGGGGTCACAGATACGCAGTATTTT
CASSLGAGVTDTQYF
>TRBV6-5|TRBJ2-1|.|.
TGTGCCAGCAGCGCGCTTAGAGGTTTGCGCAATGAGCAGTTCTTC
CASSALRGLRNEQFF
>TRBV12-5|TRBJ2-4|.|few
TGTGCTAGTGGTCCCCGTTCAGAAGCGGAACTTTTAAACATTCAGTACTTC
CASGPRSEAELLNIQYF
>TRBV7-3|TRBJ2-3|.|.
TGTGCCAGCAGCTTAACACAGTCAGCAGATACGCAGTATTTT
CASSLTQSADTQYF
>TRBV30|TRBJ2-7|TRBD1|.
TGTGCCTGGAGTGCCCCGGGGGACAGGGGGTCCGAGCAGTACTTC
CAWSAPGDRGSEQYF
>TRBV7-9|TRBJ2-1|TRBD2|.
TGTGCCAGCAGCTCAGTCCATCAGCGGGAGGGCACGCAGTTCTTC
CASSSVHQREGTQFF
>TRBV2|TRBJ1-1|TRBD1|.
TGTGCCAGCAGTCAATCCGGGACAGGGGGCACTGAAGCTTTCTTT
CASSQSGTGGTEAFF
>TRBV27|TRBJ2-2|TRBD2|.
TGTGCCAGCAGAGAAGGGACTAATGTTGCCGGGGAGCTGTTTTTT
CASREGTNVAGELFF
>TRBV5-1|TRBJ2-2|.|.
TGCGCCAGCAGCTGGCGGGCGGGAAGGGCCGGGGAGCTGTTTTTT
CASSWRAGRAGELFF
>TRBV28|TRBJ2-7|.|.
TGTGCCAGCAGTGCGTACAGGGTTTCGGGGACCCCTAGGGCCTACGAGCAGTACTTC
CASSAYRVSGTPRAYEQYF
>TRBV11-3|TRBJ2-3|TRBD2|many
TGTGCCAGCAGCCAGGGACTAGCGGATAGCACAGATACGCAGTATTTT
CASSQGLADSTDTQYF
>TRBV6-5|TRBJ1-1|.|few
TGTGCCAGCACTGCCACCCAGGCCAAGAACACTGAAGCTTTCTTT
CASTATQAKNTEAFF
>TRBV14|TRBJ2-1|TRBD2|few
TGTGCCAGCAGCCAACGGTTTAGGGGAGGGACTAGCGGGATGCCGACCTACAATGAGCAGTTCTTC
CASSQRFRGGTSGMPTYNEQFF
>TRBV27|TRBJ1-1|.|.
TGTGCCAGCAGGCTCTGGGGCCAGAACACTGAAGCTTTCTTT
CASRLWGQNTEAFF
>TRBV30|TRBJ2-2|TRBD2|.
TGTGCCTGGAGTCGGTTAGCGGGAGATACCGGGGAGCTGTTTTTT
CAWSRLAGDTGELFF
>TRBV27|TRBJ2-2|.|many
TGTGCCAGCAGTTTCCCGGACAGGGAGGGGTGGCTGTTTTTT
CASSFPDREGWLFF
>TRBV5-1|TRBJ2-5|TRBD1|.
TGCGCCAGCACCCTTGGACAGGGGAGGGGGACCCAGTACTTC
CASTLGQGRGTQYF
>TRBV7-2|TRBJ2-7|.|.
TGTGCCAGCAGCCCCTCCGGGATGTCCTCCTACGAGCAGTACTTC
CASSPSGMSSYEQYF
>TRBV6-5|TRBJ2-7|TRBD1|few
TGTGCCAGCAGGGGGACAGGGTCACACGAGCAGTACTTC
CASRGTGSHEQYF
>TRBV4-1|TRBJ1-2|TRBD1|.
TGCGCCAGCAGCCTCCAAGGAAGGACAGGGGGCCCTAGGGACTATGGCTACACCTTC
CASSLQGRTGGPRDYGYTF
>TRBV5-6|TRBJ1-2|TRBD1|.
TGTGCCAGCAGCGCTGACAGGGGCGTGCATGGCTACACCTTC
CASSADRGVHGYTF
>TRBV10-3|TRBJ1-1|.|.
TGTGCCATCGGGGGGTCAGGGAGGGCTGAAGCTTTCTTT
CAIGGSGRAEAFF
>TRBV23-1|TRBJ1-5|TRBD1|.
TGCGCCAGCAGTCAAGGGGGACAGGGGGCTCGAAATAGCAATCAGCCCCAGCATTTT
CASSQGGQGARNSNQPQHF
>TRBV9|TRBJ2-5|TRBD2|.
TGTGCCAGCAGCCGGGGGGGAGCGGAAGAGACCCAGTACTTC
CASSRGGAEETQYF
>TRBV11-2|TRBJ2-1|TRBD2|.
TGTGCCAGCAGCTTAACTAGCGGGACTTACAATGAGCAGTTCTTC
CASSLTSGTYNEQFF
>TRBV18|TRBJ2-7|TRBD2|.
TGTGCCAGCTCACCAAAGGGACTACAACGTTCCTCCTCCTACGAGCAGTACTTC
CASSPKGLQRSSSYEQYF
>TRBV18|TRBJ2-1|TRBD2|.
TGTGCCAGCTCACCAGGGACTAGCGGGAGATACCCCTACAATGAGCAGTTCTTC
CASSPGTSGRYPYNEQFF
>TRBV3-1/TRBV3-2|TRBJ1-4|TRBD1|.
TGTGCCAGCAGCCTAGGGACAGGGGGAGAAAAACTGTTTTTT
CASSLGTGGEKLFF
>TRBV19|TRBJ2-3|.|.
TGTGCCAGTAGTCCTCCCCAGGAGGGGATCACAGATACGCAGTATTTT
CASSPPQEGITDTQYF
>TRBV5-6|TRBJ2-5|.|few
TGTGCCAGCAGCTTTTTTTCGGCAGGGGCCGCGTCACGGACCCAGTACTTC
CASSFFSAGAASRTQYF
>TRBV25-1|TRBJ1-6|.|few
TGTGCCAGCAGTGTGGGTTCCCGCGGTTCACCCCTCCACTTT
CASSVGSRGSPLHF
>TRBV30|TRBJ2-2|TRBD2|.
TGTGCCTGGAGCGGACTAGCGGGAGGGAACACCGGGGAGCTGTTTTTT
CAWSGLAGGNTGELFF
>TRBV29-1|TRBJ2-5|.|.
TGCAGCGTTGCCCAGGGCGCAGAGACCCAGTACTTC
CSVAQGAETQYF
>TRBV3-1/TRBV3-2|TRBJ1-1|TRBD1|.
TGTGCCAGCAGCCTCCGGGACAGCACTGAAGCTTTCTTT
CASSLRDSTEAFF
>TRBV28|TRBJ1-4|.|.
TGTGCCAGCGGTCCGGGTGGGTCAAATGAAAAACTGTTTTTT
CASGPGGSNEKLFF
>TRBV7-2|TRBJ2-7|TRBD1|.
TGTGCCAGCAGCTTAGGCCAGGGGGAAACCTACGAGCAGTACTTC
CASSLGQGETYEQYF